These 25 T cell receptor beta chains share one sample of origin, sequenced in a study of PD-1 blockade in classical Hodgkin lymphoma. Each patient's relapse followed autologous stem cell transplantation, and brentuximab vedotin exposure varied. Here immunoSEQ multiplex PCR was the method, and the copy in TCRdb shows in-frame clones only, minus some. The sample has roughly 140,000 clones, around 73% seen once. The input for sequencing was peripheral blood mononuclear cells (PBMCs), taken before the second cycle of nivolumab. The receptors come from a human donor with classical Hodgkin lymphoma.

The rearrangement joins TRBV6-6 to TRBJ1-5; unclear D gene. V lost 5 bases and J lost 0, with 11 bases in between. The CDR3 covers 15 residues. Germline assignment: CDR1 MNHNY and CDR2 SVGAGI (reference sequence). CDR3 loop: CASSPHFYSNQPQHF. The CDR3 DNA sequence: TGTGCCAGCAGTCCACACTTTTATAGCAATCAGCCCCAGCATTTT.

The chain carries TRBV2 and TRBJ1-4, with D uncertain. Trimming removed 7 bases at V and 1 base at J, with 7 bases between. Germline CDR1 and CDR2: SNHLY and FYNNEI. The CDR3 sequence is 13 residues long. CDR3 loop: CASTGETNEKLFF. The CDR3, as DNA: TGTGCCAGCACTGGGGAAACTAATGAAAAACTGTTTTTT.

This chain joins TRBV30 and TRBJ2-3; TRBD1 aligns across 8 bases. Germline CDR1 is GTSNPN and CDR2 is SVGIG (reference sequence). V gave up 8 bases and J gave up 2 bases; unmatched junction bases: 9. This CDR3 has 14 residues. CDR3 bases: TGTGCCGGGAAACAGGGGGGTAACACAGATACGCAGTATTTT. Translation gives CAGKQGGNTDTQYF.

The rearrangement joins TRBV7-9 to TRBJ2-2; 8 bases agree with TRBD2. Germline V gives CDR1 SEHNR, CDR2 FQNEAQ (reference sequence). The V gene end was trimmed by 5 bases and the J gene end by 1 base; junction bases not matched to a gene: 9. The CDR3 spans 17 residues. CDR3 DNA sequence: TGTGCCAGCAGCCCTTCGGGGGGGCTAGGGAACACCGGGGAGCTGTTTTTT. This translates into CASSPSGGLGNTGELFF.

This clone was detected a few times. The rearrangement uses TRBV21-1 and TRBJ1-5. TRBV21-1 is flagged as a pseudogene. CDR3 length equals 16 residues. CDR3 in DNA: TGTGCCAGCAGTCCTGGGGAAGGGTGGAGCAATCAGCCCCAGCATTTT. It encodes CASSPGEGWSNQPQHF.

The chain joins TRBV6-6 to TRBJ2-5; 9 bases fit TRBD1. This CDR3 contains 14 residues. The germline CDR1 and CDR2 sequences are MNHNY and SVGAGI (reference sequence). V dropped 3 bases and J dropped 5; count of bases not matched to a gene: 4. The CDR3 is CASSYGTGRETQYF. In DNA form, the CDR3 reads TGTGCCAGCAGTTATGGGACAGGGAGGGAGACCCAGTACTTC.

The chain links TRBV10-3 to TRBJ2-7; 10 bases align to TRBD1. Germline CDR1 reads ENHRY; CDR2 reads SYGVKD. V gave up 8 bases and J gave up 0 bases; unmatched junction bases: 4. The CDR3 contains 14 residues. The CDR3 sequence: CAIGRDRGSYEQYF. The CDR3 DNA sequence: TGTGCCATCGGCAGGGACAGGGGCTCCTACGAGCAGTACTTC.

V and J are TRBV7-2 and TRBJ2-5; D ambiguous. V lost 2 bases and J 5 bases, leaving 6 bases between the germline ends. Germline CDR1 SGHTA, CDR2 FQGNSA. The CDR3 totals 12 residues. CDR3: CASSLSGETQYF. For the CDR3, the DNA is TGTGCCAGCAGCTTATCCGGTGAGACCCAGTACTTC.

The J gene is TRBJ1-5, the V gene TRBV27; 10 bases are shared with TRBD1. This CDR3 is 16 amino acids long. Germline V gene lookup returns CDR1 MNHEY and CDR2 SMNVEV (reference sequence). Trimming cost V 6 bases and J 4 bases; bases outside gene matches: 9. CDR3 residues: CASRQRQGAENQPQHF. CDR3 nucleotides: TGTGCCAGCAGGCAACGACAGGGGGCCGAGAATCAGCCCCAGCATTTT.

This sequence joins TRBV15 and TRBJ2-3; D call uncertain. CDR1 LNHNV and CDR2 YYDKDF come from the germline V gene (reference sequence). Trimming shortened V by 5 bases and J by 0 bases, and 15 bases separated the two germline ends. The CDR3 extends over 16 amino acids. In DNA form, the CDR3 reads TGTGCCACCAGCCCGGCCTGGTCCCCTAGCACAGATACGCAGTATTTT. This sequence encodes CATSPAWSPSTDTQYF.

The chain employs TRBV5-4 and TRBJ1-2; D is unclear. V dropped 3 bases and J dropped 1 base, with 16 bases sitting between them. Looked up from germline, CDR1 is SGHNT and CDR2 is YYREEE (reference sequence). This CDR3 has 16 residues. CDR3 nucleotides: TGTGCCAGCAGCTCGGGAGAGGCGCACTTTAACTATGGCTACACCTTC. Translation: CASSSGEAHFNYGYTF.

As to this clone: The sample has other DNA sequences that encode this CDR3 too. This chain joins TRBV5-1 and TRBJ1-1, with TRBD1 as a possible D gene (5 bases). This CDR3 has 13 residues. The V gene lost 5 bases and the J gene lost 8 bases, with 16 bases spanning the gap. CDR1 is SGHRS and CDR2 is YFSETQ in the germline V gene. The CDR3 DNA follows: TGCGCCAGCAGTACGGGAAGGACAACCGAAGCTTTCTTT. Translated: CASSTGRTTEAFF.

This clone occurred a few times. The CDR3 bases are TGCGCCAGCAGCCTGTCCCGGGACGTAGTACTAGCCAAAAACATTCAGTACTTC. Translating gives CASSLSRDVVLAKNIQYF. The chain carries TRBV4-1 and TRBJ2-4; possibly TRBD1 or TRBD2 for D (5 bases each). The CDR3 has 18 residues. The V gene lost 4 bases and the J gene lost 0 bases, with 19 bases spanning the gap. The V gene's germline CDR1 is MGHRA and CDR2 YSYEKL.

The chain has TRBV7-8 and TRBJ2-1; 9 bases are a match to TRBD2. V lost 5 bases and J lost 10; bases outside the gene matches: 18. The CDR3 extends over 17 amino acids. From germline, CDR1 is SGHVS and CDR2 FQNEAQ. CDR3 residues: CASSPRPALAGRREQFF. The CDR3 coding sequence is TGTGCCAGCAGCCCTCGCCCGGCGCTAGCGGGGAGACGGGAGCAGTTCTTC.

This clone was counted only a few times. The V gene is TRBV5-1, the J gene TRBJ1-3, with a tentative D call TRBD1 (5 bases). With 6 bases removed from V and 1 base from J, the gap between germline ends came to 14 bases. CDR3 size: 15 residues. Germline-derived CDR1 and CDR2 are SGHRS and YFSETQ. CDR3 DNA: TGCGCCAGCAAGGAGGGGCTGGGTTCTGGAAACACCATATATTTT. Translation gives CASKEGLGSGNTIYF.

This chain uses TRBV25-1 with TRBJ1-2; the match to TRBD1 covers 7 bases. Germline V gene lookup returns CDR1 MGHDK and CDR2 SYGVNS. Trimming removed 0 bases from V and 4 bases from J; junction bases left unmatched: 2. The CDR3 is made up of 14 amino acids. CDR3 loop: CASSEYAGGYGYTF. Written as DNA, the CDR3 is TGTGCCAGCAGTGAATACGCAGGGGGCTATGGCTACACCTTC.

The V and J genes are TRBV4-3 and TRBJ1-2, with a weak D call TRBD1 (5 bases). Germline CDR1 is LGHNA and CDR2 is YSLEER. The ends were cut back, 0 bases at V and 7 bases at J, with 15 bases in the middle. The CDR3 runs to 15 residues. The CDR3 sequence: CASSQDYEGTGGYTF. CDR3 DNA: TGCGCCAGCAGCCAAGATTATGAGGGGACCGGTGGCTACACCTTC.

The rearrangement uses TRBV19 and TRBJ2-3; 11 bases are shared with TRBD2. Germline CDR1 reads LNHDA; CDR2 reads SQIVND (reference sequence). The CDR3 loop spans 18 amino acids. Losses at the gene ends were 5 bases for V and 2 bases for J; bases not matched to a gene: 12. CDR3 amino acids: CASSSHPGLAGTTDTQYF. The CDR3 DNA sequence: TGTGCCAGTAGTTCCCACCCCGGACTAGCGGGTACCACAGATACGCAGTATTTT.

The sample holds a few counts of this clone. J is TRBJ1-5 and V is TRBV5-1; perhaps TRBD1 as D (5 bases). Germline V gene data show CDR1 as SGHRS and CDR2 as YFSETQ. Trimming shortened V by 0 bases and J by 8 bases, and 12 bases separated the two germline ends. This CDR3 is 14 amino acids long. CDR3 in DNA: TGCGCCAGCAGCTTGGACCCAGGGTTGGAGCCCCAGCATTTT. Residues: CASSLDPGLEPQHF. Filled out from reference TRBV5-1 and TRBJ1-5, the complete variable domain reads KAGVTQTPRYLIKTRGQQVTLSCSPISGHRSVSWYQQTPGQGLQFLFEYFSETQRNKGNFPGRFSGRQFSNSRSEMNVSTLELGDSALYLCASSLDPGLEPQHFGDGTRLSIL.

The V and J genes are TRBV18 and TRBJ2-7; D is possibly TRBD1 (5 bases). Germline CDR1 and CDR2: KGHSH and LQKENI. The germline V and J ends were trimmed by 3 bases and 2 bases, with 8 bases remaining between them. The CDR3 extends over 13 amino acids. DNA for the CDR3: TGTGCCAGCTCACCCCAGGGCGCCTACGAGCAGTACTTC. This codes for CASSPQGAYEQYF.

The V gene is TRBV6-5, the J gene TRBJ2-7, with 9 bases lining up with TRBD1. V dropped 6 bases and J dropped 5; count of bases not matched to a gene: 11. The germline V gene has CDR1 MNHEY and CDR2 SVGAGI. This CDR3 has 15 residues. CDR3 region: CASSRTGTGPHEQYF. The CDR3 DNA reads as TGTGCCAGCAGCAGAACCGGGACAGGGCCCCACGAGCAGTACTTC.

On this clone: A much larger clone differs from this one at a single base, so this may be a read error. The gene calls are TRBV4-2 and TRBJ2-7, with 9 bases lining up with TRBD2. The length of the CDR3 is 15 residues. V shed 0 bases and J 4 bases; nucleotides not matched to a gene: 4. Germline CDR1 and CDR2: LGHNA and YNFKEQ. CDR3 DNA sequence: TGTGCCAGCAGCCAAGAGAAGCGGGAGGAGTACGAGCAGTACTTC. It specifies CASSQEKREEYEQYF.

This chain links TRBV6-6 with TRBJ1-2; perhaps TRBD1 as D (5 bases). From germline, CDR1 is MNHNY and CDR2 SVGAGI (reference sequence). The V and J ends lost 0 bases and 4 bases respectively, with 9 bases between them. The CDR3 covers 14 residues. For the CDR3, the DNA is TGTGCCAGCAGTTACTCGTCAGGGTTCTATGGCTACACCTTC. Protein sequence: CASSYSSGFYGYTF.

This clone was observed a single time. CDR3 sequence: CASSQDKAGGNSPLHF. Written as DNA, the CDR3 is TGCGCCAGCAGCCAAGATAAGGCGGGGGGGAATTCACCCCTCCACTTT. The V call is TRBV5-1, the J call TRBJ1-6; a weak D match, TRBD1 (5 bases). From germline, CDR1 is SGHRS and CDR2 YFSETQ. V was cut by 4 bases and J by 7 bases, with 18 bases left in between. This CDR3 is 16 amino acids long.

The table lists this clone with many counts. The CDR3 loop reads CASGKSAGRPQHF. Written as DNA, the CDR3 is TGTGCCAGCGGGAAATCGGCGGGTCGTCCCCAGCATTTT. V usage is TRBV6-5 and J usage is TRBJ1-5; D gene uncertain. There are 13 residues in the CDR3. Trimming took off 8 bases at V and 10 bases at J, with 18 bases between the two ends. The germline V gene has CDR1 MNHEY and CDR2 SVGAGI.